The rows below give T cell receptor beta chains drawn from one sample of a study of T-cell reconstitution after alpha-beta-depleted transplantation in children. TCRdb recomputed calls from the PCR reads with MiXCR, one row per CDR3 protein. The repertoire has fewer than 700,000 distinct CDR3 sequences, 20% to 25% of them found once; the top ten carry 12% to 15%. Sequencing used PBMCs, mostly from graft donor cells, obtained 360 days after TCRalphabeta/CD19-depleted stem cell transplant. Receptors were obtained from a boy younger than two who had a stem cell transplant for acute myeloid leukemia, so the T cells may come from the graft donor. Both conserved end residues are part of each CDR3. The D gene is left open where the match is weak. Size is omitted from some rows. Given values are once, few, many or a class for expanded clones.

D	V	J	length	size	DNA	CDR3
NA	TRBV12-3/TRBV12-4	TRBJ1-2	13	few	TGTGCCAGCAGTTTCGAGCGCAACTATGGCTACACCTTC	CASSFERNYGYTF
TRBD2	TRBV5-1	TRBJ2-1	16	NA	TGCGCCAGCAGCTTAGGCGGGGGGGCCACGTACAATGAGCAGTTCTTC	CASSLGGGATYNEQFF
NA	TRBV20-1	TRBJ1-3	15	few	TGCAGTGCTAGAGTTGGGAGGGTATACGGAAACACCATATATTTT	CSARVGRVYGNTIYF
NA	TRBV5-6	TRBJ1-1	14	many	TGTGCCAGCAGCTTGGCCCTCAACGGGACTGAAGCTTTCTTT	CASSLALNGTEAFF
NA	TRBV20-1	TRBJ1-3	16	many	TGCAGTGCTAGAGATTCGGGGGACCACTCTGGAAACACCATATATTTT	CSARDSGDHSGNTIYF
TRBD1	TRBV20-1	TRBJ1-3	16	many	TGCAGTGCTTCCACCTCCGGGACAGGGATAAGAAACACCATATATTTT	CSASTSGTGIRNTIYF
NA	TRBV25-1	TRBJ1-1	15	NA	TGTGCCAGCAGTGATATTGGGAGGGGGAACACTGAAGCTTTCTTT	CASSDIGRGNTEAFF
NA	TRBV12-3/TRBV12-4	TRBJ2-7	13	many	TGTGCCAGCAGTTTATCAGGGGACTACGAGCAGTACTTC	CASSLSGDYEQYF
NA	TRBV6-2/TRBV6-3	TRBJ2-3	14	NA	TGTGCCAGCAAGGTGGCAGCCAACACAGATACGCAGTATTTT	CASKVAANTDTQYF
TRBD2	TRBV4-1	TRBJ2-7	17	few	TGCGCCAGCAGCCAAGGTAGGACTAGCGGGGCCACCTACGAGCAGTACTTC	CASSQGRTSGATYEQYF
NA	TRBV28	TRBJ1-2	13	many	TGTGCCAGCAGTCGGCTGGGGGGAGGCGGCTACACCTTC	CASSRLGGGGYTF
NA	TRBV13	TRBJ2-1	12	many	TGTGCCAGCAGCTTAGGCCGGAATGAGCAGTTCTTC	CASSLGRNEQFF
TRBD2	TRBV28	TRBJ2-3	14	NA	TGTGCCAGCAGACCGGGGGGGCAGGCAGATACGCAGTATTTT	CASRPGGQADTQYF
NA	TRBV21-1	TRBJ2-7	16	NA	TGTGCCAGCAGCAAAATAACACAGCTAACAACCTACCGGCAGTACTTC	CASSKITQLTTYRQYF
NA	TRBV6-2/TRBV6-3	TRBJ2-3	15	NA	TGTGCCAGCAGTTCCCCCAGGGGGGGAGGAGATACGCAGTATTTT	CASSSPRGGGDTQYF
NA	TRBV6-1	TRBJ2-1	16	few	TGTGCCAGCAGTCCCACTCAACCGGGTCACCACGCGGAGCAGTTCTTC	CASSPTQPGHHAEQFF
NA	TRBV12-3/TRBV12-4	TRBJ1-3	16	NA	TGTGCCAGCAGTTTATGGAGGGCAGGGTCTGGAAACACCATATATTTT	CASSLWRAGSGNTIYF
NA	TRBV6-1	TRBJ1-1	14	NA	TGTGCCAGCAGCCCCTTCAGGGGTAACACTGAAGCTTTCTTT	CASSPFRGNTEAFF